Shown below are 5 T cell receptor beta chains from a single sample sequenced in a study of T cells in Graves' hyperthyroidism and ophthalmopathy. What was amplified from RNA transcripts were TCR beta CDR3 regions. HTBI primers were the set used in a first-round RT-PCR of the TCR CDR3. TCRdb re-called the multiplex PCR reads through MiXCR, storing one row per CDR3 protein. Among about 740,000 distinct CDR3 sequences listed, about 15% were seen once. Input material: blood. The receptors were sampled from a woman between 18 and 29 years old with Graves' hyperthyroidism.

This clonotype appeared many times. V and J are TRBV7-9 and TRBJ2-7, with a tentative D call TRBD1 (6 bases). This CDR3 contains 14 residues. V was clipped by 6 bases and J by 3 bases, with 15 bases between them. Germline V gives CDR1 SEHNR, CDR2 FQNEAQ (reference sequence). CDR3 nucleotide sequence: TGTGCCAGCAGTGCGGACGGGACATACTACGAGCAGTACTTC. Its translation is CASSADGTYYEQYF.

In its sample, this clonotype was seen many times. The gene calls are TRBV6-2 or TRBV6-3 and TRBJ2-7; 8 bases line up with TRBD2. V gave up 6 bases and J gave up 6 bases; unmatched junction bases: 7. Germline V CDR1 and CDR2: MNHEY, SVGEGT. This CDR3 has 13 residues. Here the CDR3 reads CASRRAGEGEQYF. CDR3 in DNA: TGTGCCAGCAGGAGAGCGGGAGAAGGCGAGCAGTACTTC.

V is TRBV12-5 and J is TRBJ2-5; 9 bases are shared with TRBD1. Germline CDR1 and CDR2: LGHNT and FRNRAP. CDR3 length equals 16 residues. J gave up 5 bases and V 5 bases, and 12 bases lay outside the gene matches. CDR3 DNA: TGTGCTAGTGGTGTGTACAGGGGGCGTGAGGTGGAGACCCAGTACTTC. This codes for CASGVYRGREVETQYF.

The table lists this clonotype with a few counts. This chain connects TRBV6-5 to TRBJ1-2; D not certain. The V end lost 0 bases, the J end lost 6 bases, and 11 bases lay between the germline ends. The CDR3 extends over 14 amino acids. Germline-derived CDR1 and CDR2 are MNHEY and SVGAGI. The CDR3 loop reads CASSYSGGQDGYTF. DNA for the CDR3: TGTGCCAGCAGTTACTCCGGTGGGCAGGATGGCTACACCTTC.

The chain uses TRBV19 and TRBJ1-1; D uncertain. The CDR3 is 12 residues long. V gave up 11 bases and J gave up 3 bases, with 13 bases separating them. Per the germline V gene, CDR1 is LNHDA and CDR2 is SQIVND (reference sequence). CDR3 residues: CAGKGRDTEAFF. DNA for the CDR3: TGTGCCGGCAAAGGGAGGGACACTGAAGCTTTCTTT.